Sequencing of this T cell receptor (beta chain) was carried out in a study of T cell responses to AZD1222 COVID-19 vaccine. Notes on the study in general: Donors in the cohort were predominantly white British and more often female, and clonal diversity was possibly underestimated. Spike as a whole was targeted by vaccine-associated CD4 TCRs, dominant at 160-218 and 743-854.

The assay was immunoSEQ multiplex PCR, and TCRdb's table has in-frame clones only and misses some. The sample contains 120,000 or so clones, 92% of which appear only once. To note about this clone: Its antigen is unidentified.

CDR3 length: 14 amino acids. With V trimmed by 6 bases and J by 7 bases, 9 bases remained unmatched. Germline CDR1 is MNHNY and CDR2 is SVGAGI (reference sequence). Second-dose recipients at about 4 or about 12 weeks were treated as one pooled group. This sequence joins TRBV6-6 and TRBJ1-2, with 9 bases that match TRBD1. The sequences come from peripheral blood, collected 28 days after the second AZD1222 dose. The TCR originated in an adult who received the AZD1222 COVID-19 vaccine. The CDR3 nucleotides are TGTGCCAGCAGAGGGACAGGGATCGGAGCTGGCTACACCTTC. Translating it yields CASRGTGIGAGYTF.